The 27 T cell receptor beta chains given below trace back to one sample, sequenced in a study of T cell changes during pregnancy in multiple sclerosis. Measured with immunoSEQ multiplex PCR; TCRdb has only the in-frame clones, and not every one. The top ten clones hold roughly 1.2% of a sample with about 40,000 clones, around nine tenths of them seen once. The sample in question was peripheral blood, obtained before pregnancy. These receptors originate from a female donor with multiple sclerosis, enrolled in a pregnancy study.

The chain employs TRBV5-1 and TRBJ2-5, with TRBD2 identical over 15 bases. Trimming removed 4 bases from V and 4 bases from J; junction bases left unmatched: 8. CDR1 is SGHRS, CDR2 YFSETQ, per germline. There are 17 residues in the CDR3. The DNA of the CDR3 is TGCGCCAGCAGCCCCGGACTAGCGGGAGGGCGGGGAGAGACCCAGTACTTC. Translation: CASSPGLAGGRGETQYF.

This clone has a single count. This chain uses TRBV9 with TRBJ2-2; tentatively, D is TRBD1 (6 bases). Germline CDR1 reads SGDLS; CDR2 reads YYNGEE. The V end lost 1 base, the J end lost 0 bases, and 16 bases lay between the germline ends. The CDR3 runs to 18 residues. CDR3 coding DNA: TGTGCCAGCAGCGTACCCCGTCCAGGACAGCCGAACACCGGGGAGCTGTTTTTT. Encoded protein: CASSVPRPGQPNTGELFF. Supplemented by reference TRBV9 and TRBJ2-2, the full variable domain reads DSGVTQTPKHLITATGQRVTLRCSPRSGDLSVYWYQQSLDQGLQFLIQYYNGEERAKGNILERFSAQQFPDLHSELNLSSLELGDSALYFCASSVPRPGQPNTGELFFGEGSRLTVL.

J is TRBJ1-2 and V is TRBV25-1, with no clear D. V dropped 4 bases and J dropped 5 bases, with 20 bases sitting between them. The germline V gene encodes CDR1 MGHDK and CDR2 SYGVNS. CDR3 length equals 16 residues. The CDR3 region has the DNA TGTGCCAGCAGTGTTTACATGGGCGGGTTAAGGTATGGCTACACCTTC. The encoded protein is CASSVYMGGLRYGYTF.

Here the CDR3 DNA reads TGTGCCAGCAGCCTTATGGGGGGGGTGGATGAAAAACTGTTTTTT. This gives the protein CASSLMGGVDEKLFF. V gene TRBV5-5 combines with J gene TRBJ1-4; the D gene is possibly TRBD1 (5 bases). V gave up 4 bases and J gave up 6 bases, with 16 bases separating them. The CDR3 extends over 15 amino acids. The germline CDR1 and CDR2 sequences are SGHKS and YYEKEE (reference sequence). Full variable domain (remainder filled in from reference TRBV5-5 and TRBJ1-4): DAGVTQSPTHLIKTRGQQVTLRCSPISGHKSVSWYQQVLGQGPQFIFQYYEKEERGRGNFPDRFSARQFPNYSSELNVNALLLGDSALYLCASSLMGGVDEKLFFGSGTQLSVL.

The CDR3 DNA reads as TGTGCCAGTAGCACCAGACTAGCGGGAACCTACGAGCAGTACTTC. As protein: CASSTRLAGTYEQYF. V usage is TRBV19 and J usage is TRBJ2-7; TRBD2 aligns across 11 bases. J lost 2 bases, V lost 6 bases, and 6 bases had no gene match. Germline CDR1 LNHDA, CDR2 SQIVND (reference sequence). The CDR3 is made up of 15 amino acids.

The chain uses TRBV19 and TRBJ1-2; TRBD1 agrees at 7 bases. V trimming: 5 bases; J trimming: 2 bases; junction bases outside the gene matches: 14. Germline assignment: CDR1 LNHDA and CDR2 SQIVND (reference sequence). The CDR3 runs to 17 residues. CDR3 sequence reads: CASSSHQGTVINYGYTF. Here the CDR3 DNA reads TGTGCCAGTAGTTCCCACCAGGGGACAGTAATCAACTATGGCTACACCTTC.

CDR3 sequence: CASSPPFTSGTGQYF. The CDR3 region has the DNA TGTGCCAGCAGCCCCCCCTTTACTAGCGGTACGGGGCAGTACTTC. The chain is built from TRBV11-2 and TRBJ2-7; 8 nucleotides agree with TRBD2. The V segment lost 5 bases and the J segment 9 bases; nucleotides outside the gene matches: 15. The CDR3 runs 15 residues. CDR1 SGHAT and CDR2 FQNNGV come from the germline V gene.

The chain has TRBV5-4 and TRBJ2-7; weak D call: TRBD2 (6 bases). The CDR3 totals 14 residues. Looked up from germline, CDR1 is SGHNT and CDR2 is YYREEE (reference sequence). V was clipped by 2 bases and J by 2 bases, with 11 bases between them. The CDR3 nucleotides are TGTGCCAGCAGCTTTGCGGGGAGAACCTACGAGCAGTACTTC. Protein: CASSFAGRTYEQYF.

The chain employs TRBV5-6 and TRBJ2-1, with a possible D match to TRBD2 (5 bases). Germline-derived CDR1 and CDR2 are SGHDT and YYEEEE. The V end lost 3 bases, the J end lost 6 bases, and 22 bases lay between the germline ends. CDR3 length: 17 amino acids. CDR3 DNA: TGTGCCAGCAGCTCTAGCAGACAAACCCTGGGGAGCAATGAGCAGTTCTTC. This translates into CASSSSRQTLGSNEQFF.

This chain joins TRBV29-1 and TRBJ1-1; D call uncertain. Germline-derived CDR1 and CDR2 are SQVTM and ANQGSEA. This CDR3 is built from 12 residues. Trimming removed 2 bases at V and 4 bases at J, with 8 bases between. The CDR3 nucleotides read TGCAGCGTTGAATCGGGTGTCACTGAAGCTTTCTTT. Encoded protein: CSVESGVTEAFF.

The chain recombines TRBV6-4 with TRBJ2-1, with 10 bases fitting TRBD2. This CDR3 spans 15 amino acids. The V gene's germline CDR1 is MRHNA and CDR2 SNTAGT. The V segment lost 5 bases and the J segment 3 bases; nucleotides outside the gene matches: 4. The CDR3 bases are TGTGCCAGCAGTAAACTAGCGGGAAACTACAATGAGCAGTTCTTC. Amino acid sequence: CASSKLAGNYNEQFF.

The V gene is TRBV4-1, the J gene TRBJ2-5; TRBD1 might be the D (6 bases). V lost 4 bases, J lost 1 base, and 16 bases lay in between. CDR1 is MGHRA, CDR2 YSYEKL, per germline. The CDR3 contains 16 residues. The CDR3 nucleotides are TGCGCCAGCAGCCTAGTACCGGGACAAATCCAAGAGACCCAGTACTTC. It translates to CASSLVPGQIQETQYF.

V is TRBV5-1 and J is TRBJ2-1; 8 bases fit TRBD2. Unmatched junction bases numbered 2, after V lost 0 bases and J lost 6 bases. Per the germline V gene, CDR1 is SGHRS and CDR2 is YFSETQ. The CDR3 is made up of 14 amino acids. CDR3 sequence (DNA): TGCGCCAGCAGCTTGGGCGGGAGGAGCAATGAGCAGTTCTTC. It specifies CASSLGGRSNEQFF.

The J gene is TRBJ2-5, the V gene TRBV11-1; 8 nucleotides agree with TRBD1. Per the germline V gene, CDR1 is SGHAT and CDR2 is FQDESV (reference sequence). The CDR3 has 15 amino acids. V trimming: 0 bases; J trimming: 4 bases; junction bases outside the gene matches: 4. The CDR3 DNA reads as TGTGCCAGCAGCTTAGCCGGAGACAGGGGAGAGACCCAGTACTTC. Protein sequence: CASSLAGDRGETQYF.

V is TRBV2 and J is TRBJ2-3; TRBD2 agrees at 7 bases. The germline V gene has CDR1 SNHLY and CDR2 FYNNEI. Trimming took 3 bases from V and 1 from J; bases not matched to a gene: 7. The CDR3 is made up of 16 amino acids. In DNA form, the CDR3 reads TGTGCCAGCAGTGAGCTAGGACTAGGCGGCACAGATACGCAGTATTTT. This translates into CASSELGLGGTDTQYF.

Only a few counts were recorded for this clone. CDR3 loop: CASSLVSLAGPQFF. DNA of the CDR3: TGTGCCAGCAGCTTAGTTAGCCTAGCGGGCCCGCAGTTCTTC. The V gene is TRBV7-2, the J gene TRBJ2-1; 8 bases line up with TRBD2. V was clipped by 1 base and J by 12 bases; unmatched bases: 8. CDR3 length equals 14 residues. Germline V lookup: CDR1 SGHTA, CDR2 FQGNSA.

The J gene is TRBJ1-5, the V gene TRBV4-1, with 8 bases lining up with TRBD1. Germline V gene data show CDR1 as MGHRA and CDR2 as YSYEKL. The V and J ends lost 1 base and 13 bases, in that order; junction bases with no gene match: 12. The CDR3 has 15 amino acids. The DNA for the CDR3 is TGCGCCAGCAGCCAAGTCATTCTTCAGGGGGCGGGTCAGCATTTT. Protein product: CASSQVILQGAGQHF.

The chain is built from TRBV9 and TRBJ2-3; 9 bases are shared with TRBD2. Looked up from germline, CDR1 is SGDLS and CDR2 is YYNGEE. Trimming at V came to 0 bases and at J to 4 bases, leaving 6 bases not matched to a gene. The CDR3 sequence is 16 residues long. CDR3 region: CASSVVAGGPSDTQYF. DNA for the CDR3: TGTGCCAGCAGCGTAGTGGCGGGAGGGCCATCAGATACGCAGTATTTT.

This clone occurred once. The V and J genes are TRBV5-1 and TRBJ2-7, with 11 bases fitting TRBD2. With 2 bases clipped from V and 4 bases from J, the junction kept 5 bases outside the gene matches. The CDR3 loop spans 15 amino acids. Looked up from germline, CDR1 is SGHRS and CDR2 is YFSETQ. The CDR3 sequence: CASSLTSGSWYEQYF. In DNA, the CDR3 is TGCGCCAGCAGCTTAACTAGCGGGAGCTGGTACGAGCAGTACTTC.

The V call is TRBV2, the J call TRBJ2-1, with unresolved D. The V gene lost 5 bases and the J gene lost 0 bases, with 20 bases spanning the gap. The CDR3 runs 18 residues. Germline CDR1 is SNHLY and CDR2 is FYNNEI. CDR3 in DNA: TGTGCCAGCAGTACCTCCGTCCCCCCGCGTAGCTCCTACAATGAGCAGTTCTTC. Amino acids: CASSTSVPPRSSYNEQFF.

The V and J genes are TRBV10-3 and TRBJ2-6; unclear D gene. V was pared by 8 bases and J by 2 bases, with 16 bases between. This CDR3 comprises 16 residues. Per germline, CDR1 ENHRY and CDR2 SYGVKD. As DNA, the CDR3 is TGTGCCATCGCTGCAACTGATCGTACTGGGGCCAACGTCCTGACTTTC. This codes for CAIAATDRTGANVLTF.

The table lists this clone with a count of one. CDR3 sequence: CASSVRAGKDEKLFF. DNA of the CDR3: TGCGCCAGCAGTGTCCGTGCAGGGAAGGATGAAAAACTGTTTTTT. The V gene is TRBV10-1, the J gene TRBJ1-4; a weak D match, TRBD1 (5 bases). The CDR3 totals 15 residues. Per the germline V gene, CDR1 is WNHNN and CDR2 is SYGVQD (reference sequence). Trimming stripped 4 bases from V and 6 bases from J, with 15 bases between.

This sequence joins TRBV5-1 and TRBJ1-1; 9 bases align to TRBD1. The CDR3 is 13 amino acids. Germline V CDR1 and CDR2: SGHRS, YFSETQ. With V trimmed by 4 bases and J by 10 bases, 8 bases remained unmatched. In DNA, the CDR3 is TGCGCCAGCAGCCCGGCGCCGGGACAGGGAGCTTTCTTT. Protein sequence: CASSPAPGQGAFF.

The chain joins TRBV6-1 to TRBJ2-7; TRBD2 matches at 11 bases. CDR1 is MNHNS and CDR2 is SASEGT in the germline V gene. J lost 4 bases, V lost 6 bases, and 5 bases had no gene match. The CDR3 is 14 residues long. CDR3 residues: CASRLAGEIYEQYF. In DNA, the CDR3 is TGTGCCAGCAGACTAGCGGGAGAAATATACGAGCAGTACTTC.

This chain connects TRBV5-1 to TRBJ2-3; 7 bases are shared with TRBD1. Germline V gene lookup returns CDR1 SGHRS and CDR2 YFSETQ. The V and J ends lost 0 bases and 2 bases, in that order; junction bases with no gene match: 6. This CDR3 has 16 amino acids. CDR3 residues: CASSLAGTASTDTQYF. CDR3 nucleotide sequence: TGCGCCAGCAGCTTGGCTGGGACAGCTTCCACAGATACGCAGTATTTT.

The V call is TRBV5-4, the J call TRBJ2-3; the D gene is possibly TRBD2 (7 bases). The CDR3 runs to 14 residues. CDR1 is SGHNT, CDR2 YYREEE, per germline (reference sequence). With 6 bases removed from V and 2 bases from J, the gap between germline ends came to 13 bases. The CDR3 DNA follows: TGTGCCAGCAAGCGGGACACCAACACAGATACGCAGTATTTT. Translated, it gives CASKRDTNTDTQYF.

The chain employs TRBV4-2 and TRBJ2-2; a possible D gene is TRBD2 (5 bases). Germline-derived CDR1 and CDR2 are LGHNA and YNFKEQ. The length of the CDR3 is 12 residues. Trimming stripped 3 bases from V and 6 bases from J, with 5 bases between. This chain's CDR3 is CASSHSAGELFF. The CDR3 coding sequence is TGTGCCAGCAGCCATAGCGCCGGGGAGCTGTTTTTT.